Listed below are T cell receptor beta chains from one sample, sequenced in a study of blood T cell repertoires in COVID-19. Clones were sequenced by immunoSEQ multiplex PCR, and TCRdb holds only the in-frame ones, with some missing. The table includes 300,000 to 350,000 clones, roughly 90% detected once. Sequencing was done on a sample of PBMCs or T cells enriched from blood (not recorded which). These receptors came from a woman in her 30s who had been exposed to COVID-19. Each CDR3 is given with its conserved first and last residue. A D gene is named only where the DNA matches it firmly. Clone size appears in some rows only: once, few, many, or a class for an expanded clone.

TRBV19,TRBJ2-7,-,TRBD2,CASSPRLAGRSTYEQYF,TGTGCCAGTAGTCCCCGGTTAGCGGGAAGGTCCACCTACGAGCAGTACTTC
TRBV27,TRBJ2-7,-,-,CASSLREPYEQYF,TGTGCCAGCAGTTTAAGGGAGCCCTACGAGCAGTACTTC
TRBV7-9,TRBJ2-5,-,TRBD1,CASSPGTGIETQYF,TGTGCCAGCAGCCCCGGGACAGGGATAGAGACCCAGTACTTC
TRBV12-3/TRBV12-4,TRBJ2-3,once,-,CASSLLSTDTQYF,TGTGCCAGCAGTTTGCTAAGCACAGATACGCAGTATTTT
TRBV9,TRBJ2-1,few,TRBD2,CASSPQREDYNEQFF,TGTGCCAGCAGCCCCCAGCGGGAGGACTACAATGAGCAGTTCTTC
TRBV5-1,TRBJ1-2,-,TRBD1,CASSPDRVRGYTF,TGCGCCAGCAGCCCGGACAGGGTGAGGGGCTACACCTTC
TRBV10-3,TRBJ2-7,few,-,CAIKGWRGGSYEQYF,TGTGCCATCAAGGGCTGGAGGGGAGGCTCCTACGAGCAGTACTTC
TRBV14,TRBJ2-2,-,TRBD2,CASSQLTTSGISSGELFF,TGTGCCAGCAGTCAACTAACGACTAGCGGGATCAGTAGCGGGGAGCTGTTTTTT
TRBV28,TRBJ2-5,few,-,CASSSDSGVSEAYF,TGTGCCAGCAGTTCGGATTCCGGGGTATCTGAAGCGTACTTC
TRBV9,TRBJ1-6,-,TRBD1,CASSVTTGVNSPLHF,TGTGCCAGCAGCGTGACGACAGGGGTCAATTCACCCCTCCACTTT
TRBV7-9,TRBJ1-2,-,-,CASSPPIYREGPTGGYTF,TGTGCCAGCAGCCCTCCTATTTACCGGGAGGGTCCTACTGGTGGCTACACCTTC
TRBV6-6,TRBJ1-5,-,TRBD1,CASSYQDRGNQPQHF,TGTGCCAGCAGTTACCAGGACAGGGGAAATCAGCCCCAGCATTTT
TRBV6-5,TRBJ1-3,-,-,CASSTRRRGKNTIYF,TGTGCCAGCAGTACCCGTCGAAGGGGGAAAAACACCATATATTTT
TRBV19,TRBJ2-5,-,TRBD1,CASSTPGQGETQYF,TGTGCCAGTAGTACGCCGGGACAGGGAGAGACCCAGTACTTC